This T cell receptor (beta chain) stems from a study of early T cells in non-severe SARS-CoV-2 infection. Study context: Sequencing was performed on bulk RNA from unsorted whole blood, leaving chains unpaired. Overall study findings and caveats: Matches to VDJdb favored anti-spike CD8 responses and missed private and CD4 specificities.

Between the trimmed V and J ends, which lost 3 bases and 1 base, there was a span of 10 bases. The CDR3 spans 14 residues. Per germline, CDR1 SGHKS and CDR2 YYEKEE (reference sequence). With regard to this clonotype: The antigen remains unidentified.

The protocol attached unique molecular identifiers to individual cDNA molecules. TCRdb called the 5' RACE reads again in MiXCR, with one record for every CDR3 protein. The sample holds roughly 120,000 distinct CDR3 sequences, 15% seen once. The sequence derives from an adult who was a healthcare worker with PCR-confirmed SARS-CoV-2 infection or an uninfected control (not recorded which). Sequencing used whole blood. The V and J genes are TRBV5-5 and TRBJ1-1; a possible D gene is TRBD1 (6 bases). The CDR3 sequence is CASSSKQGNTEAFF. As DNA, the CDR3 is TGTGCCAGCAGCTCTAAACAGGGGAACACTGAAGCTTTCTTT.